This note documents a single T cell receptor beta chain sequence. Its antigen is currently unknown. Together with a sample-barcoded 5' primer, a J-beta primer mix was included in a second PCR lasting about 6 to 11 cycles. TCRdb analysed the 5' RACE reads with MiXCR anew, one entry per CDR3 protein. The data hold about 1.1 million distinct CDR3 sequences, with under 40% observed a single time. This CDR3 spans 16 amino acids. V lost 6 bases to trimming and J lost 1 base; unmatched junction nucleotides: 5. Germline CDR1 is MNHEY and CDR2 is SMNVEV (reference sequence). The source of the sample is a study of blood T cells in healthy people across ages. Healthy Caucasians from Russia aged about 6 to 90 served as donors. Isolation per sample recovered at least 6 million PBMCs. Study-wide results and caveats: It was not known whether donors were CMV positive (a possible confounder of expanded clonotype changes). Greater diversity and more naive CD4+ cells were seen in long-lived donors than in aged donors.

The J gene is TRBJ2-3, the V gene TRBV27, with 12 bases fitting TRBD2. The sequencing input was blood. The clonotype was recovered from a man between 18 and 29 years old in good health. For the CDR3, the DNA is TGTGCCAGCAGGCTAGCGGGGGGGAGTGGCACAGATACGCAGTATTTT. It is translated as CASRLAGGSGTDTQYF.